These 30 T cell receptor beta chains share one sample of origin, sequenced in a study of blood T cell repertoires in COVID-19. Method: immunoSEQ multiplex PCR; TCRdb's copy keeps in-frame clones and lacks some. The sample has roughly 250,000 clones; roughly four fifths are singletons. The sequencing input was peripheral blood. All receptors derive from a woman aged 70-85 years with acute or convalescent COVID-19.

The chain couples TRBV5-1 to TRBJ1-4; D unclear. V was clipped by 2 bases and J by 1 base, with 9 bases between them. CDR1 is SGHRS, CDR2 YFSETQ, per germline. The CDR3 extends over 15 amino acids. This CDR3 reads CASSLEGRTNEKLFF. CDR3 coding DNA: TGCGCCAGCAGCTTAGAGGGAAGAACTAATGAAAAACTGTTTTTT.

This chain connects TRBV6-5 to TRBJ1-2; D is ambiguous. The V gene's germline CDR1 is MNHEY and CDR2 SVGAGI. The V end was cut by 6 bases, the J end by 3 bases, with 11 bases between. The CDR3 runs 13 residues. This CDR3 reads CASSYDTYYGYTF. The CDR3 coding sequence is TGTGCCAGCAGCTACGACACATACTATGGCTACACCTTC.

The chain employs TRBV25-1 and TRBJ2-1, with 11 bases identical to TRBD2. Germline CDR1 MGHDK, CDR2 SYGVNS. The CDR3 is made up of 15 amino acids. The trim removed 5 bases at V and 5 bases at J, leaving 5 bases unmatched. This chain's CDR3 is CASSIAGGTNNEQFF. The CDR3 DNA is TGTGCCAGCAGTATAGCGGGGGGGACGAACAATGAGCAGTTCTTC.

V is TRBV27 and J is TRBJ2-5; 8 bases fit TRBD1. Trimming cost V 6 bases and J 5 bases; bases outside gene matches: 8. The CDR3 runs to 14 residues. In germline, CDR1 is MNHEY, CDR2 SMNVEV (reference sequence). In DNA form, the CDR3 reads TGTGCCAGCAGCCCCACAGGGGGTCGGGAGACCCAGTACTTC. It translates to CASSPTGGRETQYF.

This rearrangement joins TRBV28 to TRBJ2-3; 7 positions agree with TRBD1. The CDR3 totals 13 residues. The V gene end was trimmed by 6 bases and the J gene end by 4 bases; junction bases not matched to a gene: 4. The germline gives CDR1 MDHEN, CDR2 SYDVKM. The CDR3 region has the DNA TGTGCCAGCAGATGGACAGGACCAGATACGCAGTATTTT. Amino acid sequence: CASRWTGPDTQYF.

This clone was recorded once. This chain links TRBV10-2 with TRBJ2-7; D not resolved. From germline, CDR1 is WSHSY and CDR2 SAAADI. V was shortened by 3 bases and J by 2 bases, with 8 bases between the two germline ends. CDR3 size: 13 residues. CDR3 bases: TGCGCCAGCAGTGATAGCCAGACCTACGAGCAGTACTTC. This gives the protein CASSDSQTYEQYF.

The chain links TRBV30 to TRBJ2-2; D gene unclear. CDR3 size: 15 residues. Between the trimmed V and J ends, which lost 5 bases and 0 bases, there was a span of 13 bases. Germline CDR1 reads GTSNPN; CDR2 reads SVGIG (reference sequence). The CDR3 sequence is CAWCPGQANTGELFF. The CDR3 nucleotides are TGTGCCTGGTGCCCCGGCCAGGCGAACACCGGGGAGCTGTTTTTT.

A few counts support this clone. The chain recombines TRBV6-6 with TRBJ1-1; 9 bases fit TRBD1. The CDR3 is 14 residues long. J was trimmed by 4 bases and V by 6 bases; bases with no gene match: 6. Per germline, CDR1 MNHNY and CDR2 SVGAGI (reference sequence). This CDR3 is CASRLQGAGTEAFF. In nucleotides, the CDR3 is TGTGCCAGCAGATTACAGGGGGCGGGCACTGAAGCTTTCTTT.

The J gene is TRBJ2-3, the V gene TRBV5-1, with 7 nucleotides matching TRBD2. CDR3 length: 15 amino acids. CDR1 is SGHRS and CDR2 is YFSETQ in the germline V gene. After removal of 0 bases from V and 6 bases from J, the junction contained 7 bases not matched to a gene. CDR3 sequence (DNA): TGCGCCAGCAGCTTGGACAGCGGGGCCGGGGATACGCAGTATTTT. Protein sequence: CASSLDSGAGDTQYF.

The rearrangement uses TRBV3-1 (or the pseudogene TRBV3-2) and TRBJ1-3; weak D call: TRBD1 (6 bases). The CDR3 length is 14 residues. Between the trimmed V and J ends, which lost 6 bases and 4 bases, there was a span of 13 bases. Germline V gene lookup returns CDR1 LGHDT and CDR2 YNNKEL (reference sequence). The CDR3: CASSPGGPGNTIYF. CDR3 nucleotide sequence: TGTGCCAGCAGTCCCGGGGGGCCCGGAAACACCATATATTTT.

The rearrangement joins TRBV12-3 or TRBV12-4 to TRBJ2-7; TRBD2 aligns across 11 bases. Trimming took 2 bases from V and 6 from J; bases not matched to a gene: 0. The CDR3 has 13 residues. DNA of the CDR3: TGTGCCAGCAGTTTACTAGCGGGGGGCGAGCAGTACTTC. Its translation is CASSLLAGGEQYF.

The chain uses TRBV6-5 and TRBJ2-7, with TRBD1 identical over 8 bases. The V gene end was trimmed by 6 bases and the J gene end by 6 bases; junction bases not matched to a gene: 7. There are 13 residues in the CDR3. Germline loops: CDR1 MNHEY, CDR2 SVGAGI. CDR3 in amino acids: CASRADRGGEQYF. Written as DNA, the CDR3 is TGTGCCAGCAGGGCCGACAGGGGCGGCGAGCAGTACTTC.

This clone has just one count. CDR3 residues: CASSIGTGREKSEAFF. CDR3 DNA: TGTGCCAGTAGTATAGGGACAGGAAGGGAAAAATCTGAAGCTTTCTTT. V is TRBV19 and J is TRBJ1-1; TRBD1 matches 7 bases. This CDR3 is 16 amino acids long. Losses at the gene ends were 1 base for V and 6 bases for J; bases not matched to a gene: 11. Germline V gene sequence: CDR1 LNHDA, CDR2 SQIVND (reference sequence).

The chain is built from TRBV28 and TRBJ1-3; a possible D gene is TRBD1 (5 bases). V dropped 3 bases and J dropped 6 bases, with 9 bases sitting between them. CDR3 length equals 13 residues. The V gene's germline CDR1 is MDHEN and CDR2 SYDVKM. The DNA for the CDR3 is TGTGCCAGCAGTTTTGGGGGGATAAACACCATATATTTT. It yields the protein CASSFGGINTIYF.

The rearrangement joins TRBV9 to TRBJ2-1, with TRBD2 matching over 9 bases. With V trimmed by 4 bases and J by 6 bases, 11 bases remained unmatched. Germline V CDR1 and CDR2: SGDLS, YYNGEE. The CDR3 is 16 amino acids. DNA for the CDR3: TGTGCCAGCAGCACCGGCGGGGGGGCCTTCGTCAATGAGCAGTTCTTC. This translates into CASSTGGGAFVNEQFF.

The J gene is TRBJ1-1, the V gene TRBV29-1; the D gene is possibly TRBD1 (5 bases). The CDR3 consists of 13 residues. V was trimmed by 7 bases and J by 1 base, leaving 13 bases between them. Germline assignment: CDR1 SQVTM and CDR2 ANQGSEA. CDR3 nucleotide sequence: TGCAGCGCCCCTATGGGGGGGAACACTGAAGCTTTCTTT. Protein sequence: CSAPMGGNTEAFF.

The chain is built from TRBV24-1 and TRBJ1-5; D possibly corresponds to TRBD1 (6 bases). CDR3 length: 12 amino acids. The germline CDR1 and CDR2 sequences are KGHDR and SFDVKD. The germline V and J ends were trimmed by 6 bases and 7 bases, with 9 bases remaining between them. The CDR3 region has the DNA TGTGCCACCAGTCAAGGGGGACAGCCCCAGCATTTT. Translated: CATSQGGQPQHF.

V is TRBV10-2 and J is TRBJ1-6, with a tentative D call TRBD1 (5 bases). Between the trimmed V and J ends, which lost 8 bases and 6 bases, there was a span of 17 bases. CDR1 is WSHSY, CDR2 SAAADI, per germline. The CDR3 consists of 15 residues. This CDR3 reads CASLGRRGPNSPLHF. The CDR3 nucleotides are TGCGCCAGCCTTGGCAGGCGGGGACCTAATTCACCCCTCCACTTT.

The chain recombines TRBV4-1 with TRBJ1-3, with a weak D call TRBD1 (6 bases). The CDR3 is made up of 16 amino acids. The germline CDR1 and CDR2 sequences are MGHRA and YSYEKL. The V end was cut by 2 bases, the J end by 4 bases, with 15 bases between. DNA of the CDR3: TGCGCCAGCAGCCAACTTTACAGGGTGAGGGGAAACACCATATATTTT. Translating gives CASSQLYRVRGNTIYF.

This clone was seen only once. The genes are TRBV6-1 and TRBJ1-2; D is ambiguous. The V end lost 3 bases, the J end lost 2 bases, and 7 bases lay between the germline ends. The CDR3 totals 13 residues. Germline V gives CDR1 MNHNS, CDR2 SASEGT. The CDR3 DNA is TGTGCCAGCAGTGATGGCCGAAACTATGGCTACACCTTC. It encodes CASSDGRNYGYTF.

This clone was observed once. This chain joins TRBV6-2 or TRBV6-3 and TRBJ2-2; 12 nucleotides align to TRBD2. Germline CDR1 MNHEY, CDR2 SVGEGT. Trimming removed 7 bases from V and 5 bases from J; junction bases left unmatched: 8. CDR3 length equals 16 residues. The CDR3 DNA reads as TGTGCCAGCAACCCGACTAGCGGGGGAGGGACCGGGGAGCTGTTTTTT. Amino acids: CASNPTSGGGTGELFF.

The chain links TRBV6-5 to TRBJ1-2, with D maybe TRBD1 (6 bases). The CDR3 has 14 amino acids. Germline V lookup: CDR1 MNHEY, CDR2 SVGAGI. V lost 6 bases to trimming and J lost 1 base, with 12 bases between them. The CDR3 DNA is TGTGCCAGCAGAGGACAGACGAATAACTATGGCTACACCTTC. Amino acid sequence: CASRGQTNNYGYTF.

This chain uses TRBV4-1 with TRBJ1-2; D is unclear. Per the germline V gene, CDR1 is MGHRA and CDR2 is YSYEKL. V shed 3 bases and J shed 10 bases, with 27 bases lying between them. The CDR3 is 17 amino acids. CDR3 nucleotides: TGCGCCAGCAGCCACGCGAGGGAATATATATGGCCGAATATCTACACCTTC. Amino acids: CASSHAREYIWPNIYTF.

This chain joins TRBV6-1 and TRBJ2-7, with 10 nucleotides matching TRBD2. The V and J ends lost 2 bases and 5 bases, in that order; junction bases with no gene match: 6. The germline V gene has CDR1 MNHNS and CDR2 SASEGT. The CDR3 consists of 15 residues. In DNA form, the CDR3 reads TGTGCCAGCAGTGAAAAAATAGCGGGGGGCCACGAGCAGTACTTC. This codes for CASSEKIAGGHEQYF.

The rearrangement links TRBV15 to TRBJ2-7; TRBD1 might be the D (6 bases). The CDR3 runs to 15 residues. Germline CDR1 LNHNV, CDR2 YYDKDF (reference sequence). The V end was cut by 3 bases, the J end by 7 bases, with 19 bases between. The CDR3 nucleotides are TGTGCCACCAGCAGGGCAGGTCAGGGGTTTCAAGAGCAGTACTTC. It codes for CATSRAGQGFQEQYF.

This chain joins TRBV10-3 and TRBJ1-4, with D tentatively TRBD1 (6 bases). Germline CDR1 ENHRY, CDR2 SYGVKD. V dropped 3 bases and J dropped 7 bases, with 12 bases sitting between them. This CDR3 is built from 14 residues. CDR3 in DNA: TGTGCCATCAGTGACAGGGGTGGGGGTGAAAAACTGTTTTTT. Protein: CAISDRGGGEKLFF.

The CDR3 spells CASSLGDRRLVSTNEKLFF. CDR3 coding DNA: TGCGCCAGCAGCTTGGGGGACAGGAGGCTGGTTTCAACTAATGAAAAACTGTTTTTT. V and J are TRBV5-1 and TRBJ1-4; the match to TRBD1 covers 8 bases. The J segment lost 0 bases and the V segment lost 0 bases, leaving 10 bases of the junction unmatched. The CDR3 length is 19 residues. Germline V gives CDR1 SGHRS, CDR2 YFSETQ.

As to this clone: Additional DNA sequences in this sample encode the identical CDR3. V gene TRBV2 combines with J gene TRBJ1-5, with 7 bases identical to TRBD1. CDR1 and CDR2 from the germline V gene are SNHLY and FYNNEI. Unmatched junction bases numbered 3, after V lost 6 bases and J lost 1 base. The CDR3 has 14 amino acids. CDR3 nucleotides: TGTGCCAGCAGCGAACAGGGGAGCAATCAGCCCCAGCATTTT. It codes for CASSEQGSNQPQHF.

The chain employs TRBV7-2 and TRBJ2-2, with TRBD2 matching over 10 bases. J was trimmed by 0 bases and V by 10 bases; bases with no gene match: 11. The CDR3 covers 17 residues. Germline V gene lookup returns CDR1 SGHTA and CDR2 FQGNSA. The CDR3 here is CATSGLAGAANTGELFF. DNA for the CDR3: TGTGCCACCTCGGGCCTAGCGGGGGCTGCGAACACCGGGGAGCTGTTTTTT.

The CDR3 bases are TGCGCCAGCAGCCAAGATGAGCGCTCCTACGAGCAGTACTTC. Translated, it gives CASSQDERSYEQYF. This chain links TRBV4-1 with TRBJ2-7, with unresolved D. Germline-derived CDR1 and CDR2 are MGHRA and YSYEKL. V was shortened by 0 bases and J by 0 bases, with 6 bases between the two germline ends. The CDR3 covers 14 residues.